These 9 T cell receptor beta chains share one sample of origin, sequenced in a study of identical twins. TCRdb itself ran the 5' RACE reads through MiXCR, one entry per CDR3 protein. The sample lists about 340,000 distinct CDR3 sequences, approximately 8.7% occurring once. Sample: naive T cells sorted from blood. All receptors come from a woman in her forties or fifties in good health.

The sample holds a few counts of this clonotype. The rearrangement uses TRBV20-1 and TRBJ2-4, with a tentative D call TRBD2 (5 bases). This CDR3 is 14 amino acids long. Between the trimmed V and J ends, which lost 0 bases and 0 bases, there was a span of 6 bases. Per germline, CDR1 DFQATT and CDR2 SNEGSKA (reference sequence). Written as DNA, the CDR3 is TGCAGTGCTAGAGATCGGGGAGCCAAAAACATTCAGTACTTC. Translation gives CSARDRGAKNIQYF.

The CDR3 spells CASTMPGREYNEQFF. The CDR3 DNA reads TGTGCCAGCACCATGCCGGGGCGCGAATACAATGAGCAGTTCTTC. This chain links TRBV21-1 with TRBJ2-1; the table's D call of TRBD1 was not tested on the DNA. TRBV21-1 is designated a pseudogene. This CDR3 has 15 residues.

This clonotype appeared a single time. This chain joins TRBV18 and TRBJ2-3; D is uncertain. Germline assignment: CDR1 KGHSH and CDR2 LQKENI. V was pared by 2 bases and J by 6 bases, with 6 bases between. The CDR3 contains 12 residues. This CDR3 is CASSPEMDTQYF. CDR3 bases: TGTGCCAGCTCACCAGAAATGGATACGCAGTATTTT.

DNA of the CDR3: TGTGCCATCAGTGACGGGACTAGTCTCCCCTACGAGCAGTACGTC. Its translation: CAISDGTSLPYEQYV. The chain links TRBV10-3 to TRBJ2-7, with 8 bases matching TRBD2. In germline, CDR1 is ENHRY, CDR2 SYGVKD. The V and J ends lost 3 bases and 2 bases, in that order; junction bases with no gene match: 6. This CDR3 comprises 15 residues.

In this sample, this clonotype turned up many times. This chain connects TRBV18 to TRBJ2-3; TRBD1 agrees at 8 bases. This CDR3 spans 18 amino acids. The J segment lost 0 bases and the V segment lost 1 base, leaving 9 bases of the junction unmatched. Germline CDR1 reads KGHSH; CDR2 reads LQKENI. For the CDR3, the DNA is TGTGCCAGCTCACCACTCTCCGGGACAGGAAAAAGCACAGATACGCAGTATTTT. Its protein is CASSPLSGTGKSTDTQYF.

The rearrangement uses TRBV6-5 and TRBJ2-1; 8 bases map to TRBD2. Trimming took 0 bases from V and 4 from J; bases not matched to a gene: 2. This CDR3 spans 15 amino acids. Germline V gene lookup returns CDR1 MNHEY and CDR2 SVGAGI. CDR3 nucleotide sequence: TGTGCCAGCAGTTACTCACCGGGAGGGTACAATGAGCAGTTCTTC. Amino acid sequence: CASSYSPGGYNEQFF.

This clonotype was observed a handful of times. Written as DNA, the CDR3 is TGTGCCAGCAGCTTGGACAGGGATTTGAGTGAGCAGTACTTC. This encodes CASSLDRDLSEQYF. The rearrangement uses TRBV7-6 and TRBJ2-7, with 8 nucleotides matching TRBD1. Germline assignment: CDR1 SGHVS and CDR2 FNYEAQ. The CDR3 consists of 14 residues. V gave up 3 bases and J gave up 7 bases; unmatched junction bases: 8.

The sample holds a few counts of this clonotype. The rearrangement joins TRBV12-3 or TRBV12-4 to TRBJ2-7; D uncertain. V lost 0 bases and J lost 6, with 9 bases in between. The CDR3 runs to 13 residues. CDR3 sequence reads: CASSLALSGEQYV. The CDR3, as DNA: TGTGCCAGCAGTTTAGCCCTAAGTGGCGAGCAGTACGTC.

Ten or more counts support this clonotype. J is TRBJ2-7 and V is TRBV5-1; D possibly uses TRBD1 or TRBD2 (5 bases each). The V gene lost 7 bases and the J gene lost 4 bases, with 21 bases spanning the gap. The CDR3 contains 15 residues. Germline-derived CDR1 and CDR2 are SGHRS and YFSETQ. As DNA, the CDR3 is TGCGCCAGCCGAGGAGTGGGGGAAAAGGAGTACGAGCAGTACTTC. Translation: CASRGVGEKEYEQYF.